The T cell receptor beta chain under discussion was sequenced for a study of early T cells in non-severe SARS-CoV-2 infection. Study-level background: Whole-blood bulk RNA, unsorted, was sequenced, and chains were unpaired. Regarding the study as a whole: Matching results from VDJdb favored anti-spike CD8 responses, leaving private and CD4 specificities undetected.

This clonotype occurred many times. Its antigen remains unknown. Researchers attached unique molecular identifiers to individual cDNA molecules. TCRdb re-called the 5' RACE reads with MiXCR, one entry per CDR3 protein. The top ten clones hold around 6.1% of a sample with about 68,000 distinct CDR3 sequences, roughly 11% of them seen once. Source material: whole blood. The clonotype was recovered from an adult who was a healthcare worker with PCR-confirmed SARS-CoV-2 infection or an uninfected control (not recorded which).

Here the CDR3 DNA reads TGTGCCAGCAACCCAATTGCAGGGGGCTCAGATACGCAGTATTTT. Amino acids: CASNPIAGGSDTQYF. V gene TRBV7-9 combines with J gene TRBJ2-3; 8 bases agree with TRBD1. The CDR3 length is 15 residues. V lost 7 bases, J lost 4 bases, and 10 bases stayed unmatched. Germline CDR1 is SEHNR and CDR2 is FQNEAQ (reference sequence).